One and the same sample provided the 9 T cell receptor beta chains below, sequenced in a study of Graves' ophthalmopathy and Graves' hyperthyroidism. RNA served as the template for amplifying TCR beta CDR3 regions. The library came from an HTBI-primed first-round RT-PCR and a second-round multiplex PCR. Each CDR3 protein is one row after TCRdb ran MiXCR on the multiplex PCR reads. The sample consists of 200,000 to 300,000 distinct CDR3 sequences, around 50% of them appearing once. The sample was peripheral blood. Source of these receptors: an adult man with Graves' ophthalmopathy.

V gene TRBV3-1 combines with J gene TRBJ1-1; 9 bases fit TRBD1. The CDR3 has 14 residues. The ends lost 4 bases at V and 5 bases at J; junction bases unmatched: 5. From germline, CDR1 is LGHDT and CDR2 YNNKEL (reference sequence). The CDR3 region has the DNA TGTGCCAGCAGCCTTGGGACAGGGAGGACTGAAGCTTTCTTT. Its protein product is CASSLGTGRTEAFF.

The V gene is TRBV5-1, the J gene TRBJ2-7; the D gene is possibly TRBD2 (5 bases). The germline V gene encodes CDR1 SGHRS and CDR2 YFSETQ. The CDR3 extends over 15 amino acids. V dropped 2 bases and J dropped 5 bases, with 17 bases sitting between them. CDR3 nucleotide sequence: TGCGCCAGCAGCTTCGGACTTTCCGCCCCCCACGAGCAGTACTTC. It is translated as CASSFGLSAPHEQYF.

The V gene is TRBV12-3 or TRBV12-4, the J gene TRBJ1-1, with 7 bases identical to TRBD1. CDR3 length: 13 amino acids. V was pared by 6 bases and J by 8 bases, with 9 bases of the junction left unmatched. The CDR3 DNA is TGTGCCAGCAGCCGTAACAGGGGAACAGAAGCTTTCTTT. This sequence encodes CASSRNRGTEAFF.

The chain couples TRBV4-1 to TRBJ1-5; the D is unclear. Per germline, CDR1 MGHRA and CDR2 YSYEKL. The V end was cut by 2 bases, the J end by 0 bases, with 5 bases between. This CDR3 region has 14 residues. The CDR3 spells CASSQSVSNQPQHF. The DNA for the CDR3 is TGCGCCAGCAGCCAATCGGTTAGCAATCAGCCCCAGCATTTT.

This clonotype turned up a few times. The V call is TRBV2, the J call TRBJ1-2; D is perhaps TRBD1 (5 bases). Germline V CDR1 and CDR2: SNHLY, FYNNEI. The CDR3 is 15 residues long. V was cut by 3 bases and J by 4 bases, with 15 bases left in between. The CDR3 DNA is TGTGCCAGCAGTGAGGGGCAGGACCCAGTCTATGGCTACACCTTC. It encodes CASSEGQDPVYGYTF.

This chain joins TRBV24-1 and TRBJ2-5; D perhaps matches TRBD1 (5 bases). The CDR3 totals 16 residues. The germline CDR1 and CDR2 sequences are KGHDR and SFDVKD. The V end lost 3 bases, the J end lost 5 bases, and 18 bases lay between the germline ends. The CDR3 region has the DNA TGTGCCACCAGTGATCCCGGAAGGGGAAGGGGCGAGACCCAGTACTTC. It is translated as CATSDPGRGRGETQYF.

This clonotype has just a few counts. Its ends do not fully match the called genes, so a read error is possible. The chain employs TRBV9 and TRBJ1-2; tentatively, D is TRBD1 (5 bases). The CDR3 length is 14 residues. Germline V gives CDR1 SGDLS, CDR2 YYNGEE. CDR3 amino acids: CASSLGGAGSGYTF. CDR3 DNA sequence: TGCGCCAGCAGTCTTGGCGGGGCGGGGTCCGGCTACACCTTC.

V gene TRBV12-3 or TRBV12-4 combines with J gene TRBJ1-1; TRBD1 agrees at 9 bases. V dropped 1 base and J dropped 11; count of bases not matched to a gene: 5. This CDR3 has 13 amino acids. Here the CDR3 DNA reads TGTGCCAGCAGTTTAGTGCCGGGGACAGGGGCTTTCTTT. Translating gives CASSLVPGTGAFF.

This clonotype was seen only once. This sequence joins TRBV7-2 and TRBJ2-5; 11 nucleotides match TRBD2. This CDR3 has 17 amino acids. Trimming removed 1 base from V and 5 bases from J; junction bases left unmatched: 9. Germline loops: CDR1 SGHTA, CDR2 FQGNSA. The CDR3 here is CASSLDSGGARRETQYF. Here the CDR3 DNA reads TGTGCCAGCAGCTTAGATAGCGGGGGGGCCCGGCGGGAGACCCAGTACTTC.